This T cell receptor beta chain was recovered during a study of human T cells and chemical hapten exposure. Across the whole study: Women made up most patients, who had alopecia areata, totalis or universalis. Findings and caveats of the study: TCRs exceeding 1 in 1000 frequency stayed unchanged with DPC sensitization. Counts of TCRs expanded at PT1 correlated positively with patch test score.

The CDR3 consists of 12 residues. Trimming removed 6 bases at V and 7 bases at J, with 10 bases between. In germline, CDR1 is MDHEN, CDR2 SYDVKM. As for time point: patch test 1, 2 weeks after DPC sensitization. The sample's treatment: therapeutic diphenylcyclopropenone sensitization with weekly scalp DPC. Unfractionated whole blood was the source of the extracted total RNA. This clonotype was seen at least ten times. The antigen is not known. MiXCR, run by TCRdb on the RACE reads, gives a single entry per CDR3 protein. This table holds around 110,000 distinct CDR3 sequences, around 10% found once. The chain links TRBV28 to TRBJ2-1; D uncertain. The material was whole blood, obtained in connection with sensitization to the hapten diphenylcyclopropenone (DPC). The sequence was obtained from a woman aged 50 to 60 with alopecia areata. Some clones in this sample may be carry-over from other donors' samples. The CDR3, as DNA: TGTGCCAGCAGATTACTACTGAATGAGCAGTTCTTC. The encoded protein is CASRLLLNEQFF.